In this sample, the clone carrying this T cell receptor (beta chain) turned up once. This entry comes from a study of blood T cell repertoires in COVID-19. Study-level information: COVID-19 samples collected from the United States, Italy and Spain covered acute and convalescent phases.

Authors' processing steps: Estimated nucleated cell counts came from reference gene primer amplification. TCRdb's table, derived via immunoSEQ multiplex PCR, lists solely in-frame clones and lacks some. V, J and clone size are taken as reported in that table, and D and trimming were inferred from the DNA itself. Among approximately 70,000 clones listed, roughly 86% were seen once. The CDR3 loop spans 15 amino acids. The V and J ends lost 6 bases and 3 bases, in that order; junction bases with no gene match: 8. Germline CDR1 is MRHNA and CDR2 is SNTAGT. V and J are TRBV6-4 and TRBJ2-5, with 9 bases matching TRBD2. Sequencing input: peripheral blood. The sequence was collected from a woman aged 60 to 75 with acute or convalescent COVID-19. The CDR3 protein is CASSEQAGGEETQYF. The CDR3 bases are TGTGCCAGCAGCGAGCAAGCGGGGGGAGAAGAGACCCAGTACTTC.